These T cell receptor beta chains were read from a single sample in a study of T cell repertoires in cytomegalovirus infection. Their target antigens are unknown. Using its own MiXCR run on the reads, TCRdb lists one record per CDR3 protein. The sample yields around 770,000 distinct CDR3 sequences, roughly 28% seen once. The specimen comprised cultured CD8+ T cells from PBMCs, sampled from culture after CMV antigen stimulation. The receptor set was obtained from a human donor in good health (CMV status not recorded). Some clones in this sample may be carry-over from other donors' samples. Both conserved end residues are part of each CDR3. D genes are given only for firm matches. Part of the rows lack a size; the others show once, few, many or a class for expanded clones.

>TRBV7-2|TRBJ2-5|TRBD2|NA
TGTGCCAGCAGCTCCAGCGGGGGGGTTAGGGGGACCCAGTACTTC
CASSSSGGVRGTQYF
>TRBV6-1|TRBJ2-1|TRBD1|NA
TGTGCCAGCAGTGAATGGACAGGGTTATTGGCTTTATACAATGAGCAGTTCTTC
CASSEWTGLLALYNEQFF
>TRBV27|TRBJ2-7|NA|many
TGTGCCAGCAGTCCATCTGACTATACCTACGAGCAGTACTTC
CASSPSDYTYEQYF
>TRBV12-3/TRBV12-4|TRBJ2-3|TRBD2|few
TGTGCCAGCACCTCCGGTACTAGCGGGGGGAGCACAGATACGCAGTATTTT
CASTSGTSGGSTDTQYF
>TRBV27|TRBJ1-2|NA|NA
TGTGCCAGCACCGATGGGGGGGGCCTCTATGGCTACACCTTC
CASTDGGGLYGYTF
>TRBV27|TRBJ2-5|TRBD2|NA
TGTGCCAGCAGCCCGACCGGATTAGCGGGGCAAGAGACCCAGTACTTC
CASSPTGLAGQETQYF
>TRBV7-8|TRBJ2-2|NA|few
TGTGCCAGCAGCTGGACGGGGGCTTCGAACACCGGGGAGCTGTTTTTT
CASSWTGASNTGELFF
>TRBV27|TRBJ2-3|NA|once
TGTGCCAGCAGTTTATTTTCCCCGGTGGGCAGTTTAGCTGATACGCAGTATTTT
CASSLFSPVGSLADTQYF
>TRBV18|TRBJ1-1|NA|few
TGTGCCAGCTCCCGGCAGCCTGAAGCTTTCTTT
CASSRQPEAFF
>TRBV6-5|TRBJ1-2|NA|few
TGTGCCAGCAGTTACTCTGCCCGAGACTACTATGGCTACACCTTC
CASSYSARDYYGYTF
>TRBV14|TRBJ2-1|NA|once
TGTGCCAGCAGACCGACTAGTTACAATGAGCAGTTCTTC
CASRPTSYNEQFF
>TRBV7-2|TRBJ2-1|NA|NA
TGTGCCAGCAGCTCGGACAGTTACGCTGAGCAGTTCTTC
CASSSDSYAEQFF
>TRBV3-1|TRBJ1-2|NA|few
TGTGCCAGCAGCCATCCCGATGCAGGGTCGAGCCTCTATGGCTACACCTTC
CASSHPDAGSSLYGYTF
>TRBV20-1|TRBJ2-3|NA|once
TGCAGTGCTAGAGATCTCCGCGGGGACGCAGATACGCAGTATTTT
CSARDLRGDADTQYF
>TRBV12-3/TRBV12-4|TRBJ1-5|TRBD1|NA
TGTGCCAGCAGTCCCGGGACAGGGTGGCAGCCCCAGCATTTT
CASSPGTGWQPQHF
>TRBV7-3|TRBJ2-7|NA|NA
TGTGCCAGCAGCCCGACCTGGGGCGGCTCCTACGAGCAGTACTTC
CASSPTWGGSYEQYF
>TRBV7-9|TRBJ1-1|NA|few
TGTGCCAGCAGCTTAGCGTTGACAGGAGACTTAGGGGCTGAAGCTTTCTTT
CASSLALTGDLGAEAFF
>TRBV28|TRBJ2-5|TRBD1|few
TGTGCCAGCAGTTCCGGGACAGGGTTGGAGGAGACCCAGTACTTC
CASSSGTGLEETQYF
>TRBV4-1|TRBJ2-1|TRBD2|NA
TGCGCCAGCAGCCAAGATAAAGGGACTAGCGGCTACAATGAGCAGTTCTTC
CASSQDKGTSGYNEQFF
>TRBV6-1|TRBJ2-3|TRBD1|NA
TGTGCCAGCCGGGGACAGGGCCACGCAGATACGCAGTATTTT
CASRGQGHADTQYF
>TRBV10-2|TRBJ1-2|NA|few
TGCGCCAGCAGTGAGTCCATCTCCTCCTATGGCTACACCTTC
CASSESISSYGYTF
>TRBV7-9|TRBJ2-1|TRBD2|many
TGTGCCAGCAGCTCGACTAGCGGGGTATTAGGCTCCTACAATGAGCAGTTCTTC
CASSSTSGVLGSYNEQFF
>TRBV7-9|TRBJ1-2|NA|many
TGTGCCAGCACCTCCCCTGACAACTATGGCTACACCTTC
CASTSPDNYGYTF
>TRBV6-6|TRBJ1-2|NA|few
TGTGCCAGCTCTACCGCGGGAAGGGGGATAATTAACTATGGCTACACCTTC
CASSTAGRGIINYGYTF
>TRBV2|TRBJ1-1|TRBD1|NA
TGTGCCAGCAGTGAAAGACAGGGGATTAACACTGAAGCTTTCTTT
CASSERQGINTEAFF
>TRBV7-9|TRBJ1-1|NA|few
TGTGCCAGCAGCTTGGACCAGGGCGAAGCATTGAACACTGAAGCTTTCTTT
CASSLDQGEALNTEAFF
>TRBV13|TRBJ1-4|TRBD1|NA
TGTGCCAGCAGCTCCAATCCAGGGGGCGCAAAACTGTTTTTT
CASSSNPGGAKLFF
>TRBV6-5|TRBJ1-2|TRBD1|NA
TGTGCCAGCAGTTATTCACAGGGGCTTTACACCTTC
CASSYSQGLYTF
>TRBV7-6|TRBJ1-4|NA|few
TGTGCCAGCAGCTATTCCGGGAGGGATGAAAAACTGTTTTTT
CASSYSGRDEKLFF
>TRBV27|TRBJ2-1|NA|few
TGTGCCAGCAGTTTACCCTTCTCCTCCTACAATGAGCAGTTCTTC
CASSLPFSSYNEQFF
>TRBV9|TRBJ2-5|TRBD2|NA
TGTGCCAGCAGCGCATATAGGGGACTAGCGGCCCAAGAGACCCAGTACTTC
CASSAYRGLAAQETQYF
>TRBV4-1|TRBJ2-1|TRBD2|few
TGCGCCAGCAGCCCAAGAATCCTAGCGGAGCACAATGAGCAGTTCTTC
CASSPRILAEHNEQFF
>TRBV4-1|TRBJ2-1|NA|few
TGCGCCAGCAGCCACCACGACAATGAGCAGTTCTTC
CASSHHDNEQFF
>TRBV24-1|TRBJ1-5|NA|few
TGTGCCACCAGTGATTACTCAGATCGTCAGCCCCAGCATTTT
CATSDYSDRQPQHF
>TRBV4-1|TRBJ2-2|NA|NA
TGCGCCAGCAGCCAAGAAGTGAGGACAGCCCTGAACACCGGGGAGCTGTTTTTT
CASSQEVRTALNTGELFF
>TRBV4-3|TRBJ2-1|TRBD1|few
TGCGCCAGCAGCCTGGGGAGGGACAGGGTTCAGGATGAGCAGTTCTTC
CASSLGRDRVQDEQFF
>TRBV6-5|TRBJ1-4|NA|few
TGTGCCAGCAGCCCTGGACCCGCCGGGGAACTGTTTTTT
CASSPGPAGELFF
>TRBV10-2|TRBJ2-5|TRBD1|NA
TGCGCCAGCAGTGACTCCGGGACAGGTCCAGAGACCCAGTACTTC
CASSDSGTGPETQYF
>TRBV7-8|TRBJ2-7|TRBD1|many
TGTGCCAGCAGCTTAGCTCGGGACAGAGGGACCGAGCAGTACTTC
CASSLARDRGTEQYF
>TRBV27|TRBJ2-1|NA|few
TGTGCCAGCAGGCCATTCCAGAGCTCCTACAATGAGCAGTTCTTC
CASRPFQSSYNEQFF
>TRBV3-1|TRBJ2-2|NA|few
TGTGCCAGCAGCCACCAGGGGAGATCGGCGACCGGGGAGCTGTTTTTT
CASSHQGRSATGELFF
>TRBV27|TRBJ1-5|NA|NA
TGTGCCAGCAGGACAGACTCAGTTCGCAATCAGCCCCAGCATTTT
CASRTDSVRNQPQHF
>TRBV7-2|TRBJ2-1|NA|many
TGTGCCAGCAACTTAATGGCAACCGCGAACAATGAGCAGTTCTTC
CASNLMATANNEQFF
>TRBV6-5|TRBJ1-6|NA|NA
TGTGCCAGCAGTCCACTATACAGGGAGAATTCACCCCTCCACTTT
CASSPLYRENSPLHF
>TRBV6-1|TRBJ1-6|NA|NA
TGTGCCAGCAGTTATAGGCAGTATAATTCACCCCTCCACTTT
CASSYRQYNSPLHF
>TRBV2|TRBJ2-5|NA|few
TGTGCCAGCAGGGGTAGGGCTCAGTACTTC
CASRGRAQYF